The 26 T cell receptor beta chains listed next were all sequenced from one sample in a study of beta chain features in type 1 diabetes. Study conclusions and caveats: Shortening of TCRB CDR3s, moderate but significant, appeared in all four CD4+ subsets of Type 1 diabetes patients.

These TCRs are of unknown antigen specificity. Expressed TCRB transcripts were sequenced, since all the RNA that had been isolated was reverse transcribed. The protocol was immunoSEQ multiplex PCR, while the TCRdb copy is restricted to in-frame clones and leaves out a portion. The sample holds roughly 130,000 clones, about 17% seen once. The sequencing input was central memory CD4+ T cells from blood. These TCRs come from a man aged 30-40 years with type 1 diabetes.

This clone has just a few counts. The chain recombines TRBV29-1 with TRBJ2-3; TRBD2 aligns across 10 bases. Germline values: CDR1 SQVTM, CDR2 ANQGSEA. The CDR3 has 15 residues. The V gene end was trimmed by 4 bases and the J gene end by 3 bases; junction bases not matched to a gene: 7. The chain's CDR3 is CSVVPSGGGTDTQYF. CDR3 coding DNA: TGCAGCGTTGTTCCTAGCGGGGGTGGGACAGATACGCAGTATTTT.

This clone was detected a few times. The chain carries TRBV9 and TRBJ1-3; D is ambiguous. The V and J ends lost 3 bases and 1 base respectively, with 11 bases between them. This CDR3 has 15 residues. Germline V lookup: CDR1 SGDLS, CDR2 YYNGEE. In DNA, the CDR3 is TGTGCCAGCAGCGACGAACAAAGGTCTGGAAACACCATATATTTT. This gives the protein CASSDEQRSGNTIYF.

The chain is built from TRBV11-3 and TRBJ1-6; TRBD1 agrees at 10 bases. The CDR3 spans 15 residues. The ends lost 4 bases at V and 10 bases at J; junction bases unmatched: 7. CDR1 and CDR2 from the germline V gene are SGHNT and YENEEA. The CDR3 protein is CASSSGTGVGSPLHF. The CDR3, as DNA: TGTGCCAGCAGCTCCGGGACAGGGGTAGGGTCACCCCTCCACTTT.

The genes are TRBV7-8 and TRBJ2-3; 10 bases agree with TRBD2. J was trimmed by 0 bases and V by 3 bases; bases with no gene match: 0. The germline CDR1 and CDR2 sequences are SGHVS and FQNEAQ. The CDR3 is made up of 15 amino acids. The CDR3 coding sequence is TGTGCCAGCAGCTTTAGCGGGGGGAGCACAGATACGCAGTATTTT. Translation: CASSFSGGSTDTQYF.

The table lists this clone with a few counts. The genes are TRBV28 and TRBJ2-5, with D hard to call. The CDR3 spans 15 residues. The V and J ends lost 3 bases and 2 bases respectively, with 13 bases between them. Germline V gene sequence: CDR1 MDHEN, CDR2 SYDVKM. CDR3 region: CASSFSPTRQETQYF. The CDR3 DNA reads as TGTGCCAGCAGTTTCAGCCCAACCAGGCAAGAGACCCAGTACTTC.

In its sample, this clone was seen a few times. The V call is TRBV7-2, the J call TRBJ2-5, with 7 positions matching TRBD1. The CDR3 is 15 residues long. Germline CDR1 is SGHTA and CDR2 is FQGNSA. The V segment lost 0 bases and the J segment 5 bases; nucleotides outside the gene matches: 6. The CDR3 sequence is CASSLAGGDWETQYF. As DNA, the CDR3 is TGTGCCAGCAGCTTAGCAGGGGGCGACTGGGAGACCCAGTACTTC.

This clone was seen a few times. The chain's CDR3 is CASSSQGARNEKLFF. CDR3 DNA sequence: TGTGCCAGCAGCTCTCAGGGGGCGCGAAATGAAAAACTGTTTTTT. The gene calls are TRBV11-1 and TRBJ1-4; 8 bases are a match to TRBD1. CDR1 and CDR2 (germline): SGHAT, FQDESV (reference sequence). The CDR3 loop spans 15 amino acids. The trim removed 4 bases at V and 5 bases at J, leaving 6 bases unmatched.

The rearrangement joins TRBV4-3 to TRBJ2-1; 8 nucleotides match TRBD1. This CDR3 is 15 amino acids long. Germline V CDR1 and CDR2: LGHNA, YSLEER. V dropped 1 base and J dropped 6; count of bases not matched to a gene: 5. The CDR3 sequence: CASSQVEDRANEQFF. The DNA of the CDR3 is TGCGCCAGCAGCCAAGTTGAGGACAGGGCCAATGAGCAGTTCTTC.

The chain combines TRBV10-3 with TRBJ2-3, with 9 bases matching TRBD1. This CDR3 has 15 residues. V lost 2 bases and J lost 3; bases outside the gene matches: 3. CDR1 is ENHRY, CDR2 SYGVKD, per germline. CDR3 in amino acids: CAISEKGQGTDTQYF. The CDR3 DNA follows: TGTGCCATCAGTGAGAAGGGACAGGGAACAGATACGCAGTATTTT.

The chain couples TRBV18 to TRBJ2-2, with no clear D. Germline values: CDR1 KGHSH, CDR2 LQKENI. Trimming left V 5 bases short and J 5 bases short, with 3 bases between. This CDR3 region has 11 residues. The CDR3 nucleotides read TGTGCCAGCTCATTGACCGGGGAGCTGTTTTTT. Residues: CASSLTGELFF.

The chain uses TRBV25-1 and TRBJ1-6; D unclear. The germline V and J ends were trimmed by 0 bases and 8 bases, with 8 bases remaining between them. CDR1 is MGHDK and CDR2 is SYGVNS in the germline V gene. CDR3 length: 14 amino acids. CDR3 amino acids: CASSEYNWDSPLHF. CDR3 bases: TGTGCCAGCAGTGAATATAATTGGGATTCACCCCTCCACTTT. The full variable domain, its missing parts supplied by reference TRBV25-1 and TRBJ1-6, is EADIYQTPRYLVIGTGKKITLECSQTMGHDKMYWYQQDPGMELHLIHYSYGVNSTEKGDLSSESTVSRIRTEHFPLTLESARPSHTSQYLCASSEYNWDSPLHFGNGTRLTVT.

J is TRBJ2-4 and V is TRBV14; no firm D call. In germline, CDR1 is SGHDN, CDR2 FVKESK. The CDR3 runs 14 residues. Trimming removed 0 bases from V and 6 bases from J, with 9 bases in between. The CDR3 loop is CASSQDARLNIQYF. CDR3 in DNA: TGTGCCAGCAGCCAAGACGCCAGGTTAAACATTCAGTACTTC.

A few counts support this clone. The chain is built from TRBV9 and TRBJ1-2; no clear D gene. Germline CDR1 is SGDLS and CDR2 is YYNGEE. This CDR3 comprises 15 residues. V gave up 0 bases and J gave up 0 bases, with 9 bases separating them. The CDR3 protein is CASSVGRSTNYGYTF. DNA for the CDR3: TGTGCCAGCAGCGTAGGTCGGTCCACTAACTATGGCTACACCTTC.

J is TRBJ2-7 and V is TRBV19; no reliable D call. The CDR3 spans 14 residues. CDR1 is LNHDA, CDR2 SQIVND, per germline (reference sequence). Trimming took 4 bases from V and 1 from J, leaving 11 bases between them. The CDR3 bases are TGTGCCAGTAGTACCCCGGACGGATCCTACGAGCAGTACTTC. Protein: CASSTPDGSYEQYF.

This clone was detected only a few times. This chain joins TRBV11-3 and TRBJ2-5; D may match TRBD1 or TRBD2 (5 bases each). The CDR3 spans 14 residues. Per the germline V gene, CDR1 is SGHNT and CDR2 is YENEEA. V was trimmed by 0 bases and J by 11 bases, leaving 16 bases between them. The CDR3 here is CASSLDSGTVIQYF. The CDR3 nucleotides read TGTGCCAGCAGCTTAGATTCCGGGACGGTCATACAGTACTTC.

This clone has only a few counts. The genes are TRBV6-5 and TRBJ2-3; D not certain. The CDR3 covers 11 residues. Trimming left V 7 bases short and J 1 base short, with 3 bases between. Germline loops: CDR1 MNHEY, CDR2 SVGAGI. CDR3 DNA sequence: TGTGCCAGCAAGGGCACAGATACGCAGTATTTT. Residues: CASKGTDTQYF.

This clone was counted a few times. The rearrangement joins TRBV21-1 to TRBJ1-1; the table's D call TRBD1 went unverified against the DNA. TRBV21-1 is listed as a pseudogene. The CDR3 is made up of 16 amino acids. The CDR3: CASSKGEHRVNTEAFF. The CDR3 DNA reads TGTGCCAGCAGCAAAGGGGAACACAGGGTAAACACTGAAGCTTTCTTT.

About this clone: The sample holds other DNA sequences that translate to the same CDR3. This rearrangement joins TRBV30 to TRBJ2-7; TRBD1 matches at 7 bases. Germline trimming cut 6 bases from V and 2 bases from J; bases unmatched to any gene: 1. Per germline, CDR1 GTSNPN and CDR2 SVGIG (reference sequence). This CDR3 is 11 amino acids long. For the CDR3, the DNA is TGTGCCTGCGGACAGGCCTACGAGCAGTACTTC. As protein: CACGQAYEQYF. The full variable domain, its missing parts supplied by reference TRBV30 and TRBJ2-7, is SQTIHQWPATLVQPVGSPLSLECTVEGTSNPNLYWYRQAAGRGLQLLFYSVGIGQISSEVPQNLSASRPQDRQFILSSKKLLLSDSGFYLCACGQAYEQYFGPGTRLTVT.

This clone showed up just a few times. CDR3 bases: TGTGCCAGCAGTTCAGGGAGCGTGGGACGGTCCCAGTACTTC. Protein sequence: CASSSGSVGRSQYF. The chain joins TRBV6-5 to TRBJ2-5; D could derive from TRBD1 or TRBD2 (5 bases each). The V end was cut by 4 bases, the J end by 9 bases, with 18 bases between. There are 14 residues in the CDR3. Germline values: CDR1 MNHEY, CDR2 SVGAGI.

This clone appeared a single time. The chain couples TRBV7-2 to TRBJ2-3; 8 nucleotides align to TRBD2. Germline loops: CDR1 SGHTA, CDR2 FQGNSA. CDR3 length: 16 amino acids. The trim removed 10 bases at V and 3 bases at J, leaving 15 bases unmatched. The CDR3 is CATGRAGGAGTDTQYF. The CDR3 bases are TGTGCCACAGGGCGCGCCGGGGGGGCCGGGACAGATACGCAGTATTTT.

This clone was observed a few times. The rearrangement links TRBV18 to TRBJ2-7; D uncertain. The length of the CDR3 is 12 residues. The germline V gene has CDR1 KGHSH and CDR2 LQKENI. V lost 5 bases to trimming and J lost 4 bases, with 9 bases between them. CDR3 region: CASSSSLYEQYF. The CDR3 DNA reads TGTGCCAGCTCATCGAGTTTATACGAGCAGTACTTC.

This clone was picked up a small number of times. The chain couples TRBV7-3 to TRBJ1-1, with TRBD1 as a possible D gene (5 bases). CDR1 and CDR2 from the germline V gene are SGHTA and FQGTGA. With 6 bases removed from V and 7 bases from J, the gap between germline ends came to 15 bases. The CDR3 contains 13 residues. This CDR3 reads CASRPRGEGEAFF. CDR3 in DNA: TGTGCCAGCAGACCAAGGGGAGAGGGTGAAGCTTTCTTT.

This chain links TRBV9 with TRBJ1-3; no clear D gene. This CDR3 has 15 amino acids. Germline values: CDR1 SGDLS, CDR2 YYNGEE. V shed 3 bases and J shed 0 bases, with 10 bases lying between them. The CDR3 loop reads CASSARAFSGNTIYF. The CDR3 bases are TGTGCCAGCAGCGCTAGGGCCTTCTCTGGAAACACCATATATTTT.

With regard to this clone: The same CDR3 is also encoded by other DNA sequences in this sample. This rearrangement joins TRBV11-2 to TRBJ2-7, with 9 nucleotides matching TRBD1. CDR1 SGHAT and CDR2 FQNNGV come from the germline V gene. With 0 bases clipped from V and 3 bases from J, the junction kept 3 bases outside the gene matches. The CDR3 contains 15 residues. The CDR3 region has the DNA TGTGCCAGCAGCTTAGACCGGGACAGGGACTACGAGCAGTACTTC. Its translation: CASSLDRDRDYEQYF.

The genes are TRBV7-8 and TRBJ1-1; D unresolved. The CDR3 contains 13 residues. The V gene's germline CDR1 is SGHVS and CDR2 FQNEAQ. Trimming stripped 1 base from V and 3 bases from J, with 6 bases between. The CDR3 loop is CASSLGLDTEAFF. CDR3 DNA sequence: TGTGCCAGCAGCTTAGGGCTGGACACTGAAGCTTTCTTT.

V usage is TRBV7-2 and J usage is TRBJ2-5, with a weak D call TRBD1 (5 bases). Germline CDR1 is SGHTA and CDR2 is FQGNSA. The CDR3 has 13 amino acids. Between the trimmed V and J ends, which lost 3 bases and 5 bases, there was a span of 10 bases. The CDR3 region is CASSLSGSETQYF. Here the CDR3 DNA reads TGTGCCAGCAGCTTGTCAGGGTCGGAGACCCAGTACTTC.